The clone carrying this T cell receptor (beta chain) showed up just a few times. Quantitative molecular-barcoded 5'-RACE generated the TCR beta libraries. TCRdb reprocessed the 5' RACE reads with MiXCR, giving one entry per CDR3 protein. Of 350,000 or so distinct CDR3 sequences in the sample, roughly 15% were seen once. Per the germline V gene, CDR1 is MNHNS and CDR2 is SASEGT. The V and J ends lost 7 bases and 9 bases, in that order; junction bases with no gene match: 14. This CDR3 has 15 residues. This sample is drawn from a study of CD8 T cells in ankylosing spondylitis. This clonotype was obtained from a male donor with ankylosing spondylitis or in good health (not recorded which). Sequenced: blood, either unsorted or a sorted T cell fraction (not recorded which). The chain couples TRBV6-1 to TRBJ2-1; 8 bases fit TRBD1. The CDR3 sequence: CASTESGTGYLEQFF. The CDR3 DNA is TGTGCCAGCACCGAATCCGGGACAGGATACCTTGAGCAGTTCTTC.